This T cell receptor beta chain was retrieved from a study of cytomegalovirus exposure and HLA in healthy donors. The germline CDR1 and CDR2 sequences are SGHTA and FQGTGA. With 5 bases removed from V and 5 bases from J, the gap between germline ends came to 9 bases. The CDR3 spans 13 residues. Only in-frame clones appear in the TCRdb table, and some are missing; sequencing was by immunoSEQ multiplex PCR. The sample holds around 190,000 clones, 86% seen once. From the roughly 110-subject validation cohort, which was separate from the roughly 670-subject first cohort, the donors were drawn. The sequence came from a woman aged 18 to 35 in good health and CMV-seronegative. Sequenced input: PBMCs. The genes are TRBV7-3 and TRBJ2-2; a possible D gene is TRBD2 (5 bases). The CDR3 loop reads CASSRTGTGELFF. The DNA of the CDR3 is TGTGCCAGCAGCCGTACGGGAACCGGGGAGCTGTTTTTT.